Below are 6 T cell receptor beta chains sequenced from a single sample in a study of cytomegalovirus exposure and HLA in healthy donors. A multiplex PCR was run with 60 Vbeta primers and 13 Jbeta primers. The data were produced by immunoSEQ multiplex PCR, yet TCRdb's version contains in-frame clones alone and is incomplete. Of approximately 170,000 clones in the sample, around 80% were seen once. The sequencing input was PBMCs. The receptors here all came from a woman between 45 and 65 years old in good health and CMV-seropositive.

V gene TRBV6-1 combines with J gene TRBJ2-4, with 7 bases matching TRBD2. CDR1 is MNHNS, CDR2 SASEGT, per germline. Trimming cost V 2 bases and J 7 bases; bases outside gene matches: 8. CDR3 length: 15 residues. CDR3 region: CASSERFRGENIQYF. In DNA, the CDR3 is TGTGCCAGCAGTGAACGGTTCCGGGGGGAGAACATTCAGTACTTC.

This rearrangement joins TRBV25-1 to TRBJ1-4; D is possibly TRBD1 (5 bases). CDR1 MGHDK and CDR2 SYGVNS come from the germline V gene. The length of the CDR3 is 16 residues. V was shortened by 2 bases and J by 0 bases, with 10 bases between the two germline ends. The CDR3 here is CASSEARATTNEKLFF. The CDR3 nucleotides read TGTGCCAGCAGTGAAGCCAGGGCAACAACTAATGAAAAACTGTTTTTT.

This clone was seen a single time. The genes are TRBV5-1 and TRBJ2-3; D is unresolved. V was shortened by 2 bases and J by 4 bases, with 14 bases between the two germline ends. CDR3 length equals 15 residues. The germline CDR1 and CDR2 sequences are SGHRS and YFSETQ. The CDR3 DNA reads as TGCGCCAGCAGCTTACACGGATCTGCGGCAGATACGCAGTATTTT. It is translated as CASSLHGSAADTQYF.

The rearrangement uses TRBV18 and TRBJ2-3; 9 nucleotides line up with TRBD1. Trimming cost V 6 bases and J 2 bases; bases outside gene matches: 9. This CDR3 comprises 16 residues. The V gene's germline CDR1 is KGHSH and CDR2 LQKENI. CDR3 bases: TGTGCCAGCTCCCTCGGACAGGGGTGGGACACAGATACGCAGTATTTT. This gives the protein CASSLGQGWDTDTQYF.

This sequence joins TRBV5-1 and TRBJ1-3; D is unclear. V lost 0 bases and J 4 bases, leaving 11 bases between the germline ends. Germline values: CDR1 SGHRS, CDR2 YFSETQ. The CDR3 is made up of 15 amino acids. CDR3 nucleotide sequence: TGCGCCAGCAGCTTGGACCCCTCGAGAGGAAACACCATATATTTT. This sequence encodes CASSLDPSRGNTIYF. Drawing the rest from reference TRBV5-1 and TRBJ1-3, the complete variable domain is KAGVTQTPRYLIKTRGQQVTLSCSPISGHRSVSWYQQTPGQGLQFLFEYFSETQRNKGNFPGRFSGRQFSNSRSEMNVSTLELGDSALYLCASSLDPSRGNTIYFGEGSWLTVV.

The V gene is TRBV10-1, the J gene TRBJ2-4; TRBD1 matches 9 bases. Germline lookup yields CDR1 WNHNN and CDR2 SYGVQD (reference sequence). After removal of 9 bases from V and 0 bases from J, the junction contained 15 bases not matched to a gene. The CDR3 is 18 residues long. The CDR3 sequence is CARGGHRWDREAKNIQYF. CDR3 coding DNA: TGCGCCAGGGGGGGGCATCGTTGGGACAGGGAAGCCAAAAACATTCAGTACTTC.